The rows below give T cell receptor beta chains drawn from one sample of a study of identical twins. MiXCR, applied by TCRdb to the 5' RACE reads, yields one record per CDR3 protein. The sample has around 650,000 distinct CDR3 sequences, about 7.1% seen once. Another study also made use of these data, one on yellow fever vaccine responses in identical twins.

Material for sequencing was PBMCs. The receptors stem from a woman between 18 and 29 years old in good health. The CDR3 runs from the conserved cysteine through the conserved F or W. The D gene is left open where the match is weak. A row's size may be missing; if present it is once, few, many or a size class.

j_call clone_size d_call v_call cdr3_aa cdr3_nt
TRBJ2-5 many TRBD1 TRBV7-9 CASSSQGAQETQYF TGTGCCAGCAGCTCGCAGGGGGCACAAGAGACCCAGTACTTC
TRBJ1-5 few NA TRBV6-5 CASSYSIQGNQPQHF TGTGCCAGCAGTTACTCGATCCAGGGCAATCAGCCCCAGCATTTT
TRBJ1-1 NA TRBD1 TRBV4-1 CASSQPTGERPEAFF TGCGCCAGCAGCCAACCGACAGGGGAAAGGCCTGAAGCTTTCTTT
TRBJ2-1 NA TRBD2 TRBV10-3 CAISEMTSGKSYNEQFF TGTGCCATCAGTGAGATGACTAGCGGGAAATCTTACAATGAGCAGTTCTTC
TRBJ2-3 few NA TRBV10-2 CASSDLQDSSTDTQYF TGCGCCAGCAGTGACCTGCAGGACAGCTCCACAGATACGCAGTATTTT
TRBJ2-1 many NA TRBV4-1 CASSQESSGYNEQFF TGCGCCAGCAGCCAAGAAAGTAGCGGATACAATGAGCAGTTCTTC
TRBJ2-7 few NA TRBV20-1 CSASLDRYEQYF TGCAGTGCTAGTCTCGACCGGTACGAGCAGTACTTC
TRBJ2-5 NA NA TRBV4-1 CASSKRLQETQYF TGCGCCAGCAGCAAGAGGTTACAAGAGACCCAGTACTTC
TRBJ2-2 NA TRBD2 TRBV12-3/TRBV12-4 CAICPDRRGLAGGTGELFF TGTGCCATCTGCCCCGACAGACGAGGACTAGCGGGGGGGACCGGGGAGCTGTTTTTT
TRBJ2-2 NA TRBD1 TRBV24-1 CATSVSQGANTGELFF TGTGCCACCAGTGTATCCCAGGGGGCAAACACCGGGGAGCTGTTTTTT
TRBJ1-3 few NA TRBV10-3 CAIRTESSGNTIYF TGTGCCATCAGGACAGAATCCTCTGGAAACACCATATATTTT
TRBJ2-4 NA NA TRBV24-1 CATSDRPTSRLAKNIQYF TGTGCCACCAGTGATCGTCCGACGTCGAGACTAGCCAAAAACATTCAGTACTTC
TRBJ2-7 few TRBD2 TRBV20-1 CSARKLAGGPYEQYF TGCAGTGCTAGGAAACTAGCGGGAGGGCCCTACGAGCAGTACTTC
TRBJ2-7 many TRBD2 TRBV10-3 CAISGTGHSGTSIRYEQYF TGTGCCATCAGTGGCACCGGACACTCCGGGACTAGCATTCGGTACGAGCAGTACTTC
TRBJ1-2 NA NA TRBV20-1 CSARDFRHADYGYTF TGCAGTGCTAGAGACTTCCGTCACGCGGACTATGGCTACACCTTC
TRBJ1-4 many NA TRBV12-3/TRBV12-4 CASSPRGNEKLFF TGTGCCAGCAGTCCTCGGGGTAATGAAAAACTGTTTTTT
TRBJ1-1 NA NA TRBV3-1 CASSLGGSVAFF TGTGCCAGCAGCCTGGGCGGTAGCGTAGCTTTCTTT
TRBJ1-2 NA NA TRBV7-9 CASSQTLTNRDGYTF TGTGCCAGCAGCCAGACACTGACAAACAGGGATGGCTACACCTTC